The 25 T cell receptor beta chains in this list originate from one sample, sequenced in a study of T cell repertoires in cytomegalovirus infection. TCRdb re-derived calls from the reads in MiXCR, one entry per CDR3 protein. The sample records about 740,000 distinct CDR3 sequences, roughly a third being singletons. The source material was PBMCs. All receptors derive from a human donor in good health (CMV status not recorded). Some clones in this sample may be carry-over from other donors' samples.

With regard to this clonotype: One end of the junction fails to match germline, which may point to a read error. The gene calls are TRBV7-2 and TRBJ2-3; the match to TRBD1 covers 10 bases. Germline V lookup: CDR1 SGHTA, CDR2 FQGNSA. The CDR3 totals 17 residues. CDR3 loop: CVSSLGGQGWPGNTQYF. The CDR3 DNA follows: TGTGTCAGCAGCTTAGGGGGACAGGGGTGGCCAGGGAATACGCAGTATTTT.

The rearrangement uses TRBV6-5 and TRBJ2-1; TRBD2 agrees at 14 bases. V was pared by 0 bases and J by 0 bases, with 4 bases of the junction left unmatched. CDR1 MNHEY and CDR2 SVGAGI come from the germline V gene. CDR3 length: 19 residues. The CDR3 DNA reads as TGTGCCAGCAGTTACTCCGGGACTAGCGGGGGCCGCTCCTACAATGAGCAGTTCTTC. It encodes CASSYSGTSGGRSYNEQFF.

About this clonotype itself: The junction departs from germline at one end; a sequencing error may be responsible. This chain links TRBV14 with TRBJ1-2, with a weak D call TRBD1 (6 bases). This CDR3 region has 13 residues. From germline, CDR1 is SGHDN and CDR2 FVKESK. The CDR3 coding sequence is TGTGCCAACAGCCACGGACAGTCTTATGGCTACACCTTC. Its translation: CANSHGQSYGYTF. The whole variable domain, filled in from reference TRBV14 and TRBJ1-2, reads EAGVTQFPSHSVIEKGQTVTLRCDPISGHDNLYWYRRVMGKEIKFLLHFVKESKQDESGMPNNRFLAERTGGTYSTLKVQPAELEDSGVYFCANSHGQSYGYTFGSGTRLTVV.

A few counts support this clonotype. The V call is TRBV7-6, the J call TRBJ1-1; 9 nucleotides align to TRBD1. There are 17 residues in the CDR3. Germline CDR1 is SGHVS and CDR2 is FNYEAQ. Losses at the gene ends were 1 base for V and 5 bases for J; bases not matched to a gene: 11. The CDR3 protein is CASSLGPLGTGKTEAFF. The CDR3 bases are TGTGCCAGCAGCTTAGGCCCTCTGGGGACAGGGAAGACTGAAGCTTTCTTT. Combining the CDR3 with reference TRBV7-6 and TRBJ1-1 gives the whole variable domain GAGVSQSPRYKVTKRGQDVALRCDPISGHVSLYWYRQALGQGPEFLTYFNYEAQQDKSGLPNDRFSAERPEGSISTLTIQRTEQRDSAMYRCASSLGPLGTGKTEAFFGQGTRLTVV.

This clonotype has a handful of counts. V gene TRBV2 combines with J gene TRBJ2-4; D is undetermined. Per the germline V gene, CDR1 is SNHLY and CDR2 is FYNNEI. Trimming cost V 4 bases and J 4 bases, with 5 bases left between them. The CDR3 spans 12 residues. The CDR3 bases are TGTGCCAGCAGTGGGGTGAAAAACATTCAGTACTTC. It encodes CASSGVKNIQYF.

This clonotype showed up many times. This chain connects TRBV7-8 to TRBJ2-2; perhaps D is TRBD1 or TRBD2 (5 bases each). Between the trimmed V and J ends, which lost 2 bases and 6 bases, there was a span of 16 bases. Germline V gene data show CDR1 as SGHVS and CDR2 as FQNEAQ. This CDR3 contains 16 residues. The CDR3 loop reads CASSLSSGGGSGELFF. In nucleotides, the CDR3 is TGTGCCAGCAGCTTATCATCGGGTGGGGGATCCGGGGAGCTGTTTTTT. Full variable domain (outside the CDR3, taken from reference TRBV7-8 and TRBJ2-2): GAGVSQSPRYKVAKRGQDVALRCDPISGHVSLFWYQQALGQGPEFLTYFQNEAQLDKSGLPSDRFFAERPEGSVSTLKIQRTQQEDSAVYLCASSLSSGGGSGELFFGEGSRLTVL.

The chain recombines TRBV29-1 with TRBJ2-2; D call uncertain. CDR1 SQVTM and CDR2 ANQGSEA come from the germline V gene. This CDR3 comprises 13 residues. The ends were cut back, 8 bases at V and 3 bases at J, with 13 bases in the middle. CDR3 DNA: TGCAGCACCCTAGATGGTGACACCGGGGAGCTGTTTTTT. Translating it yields CSTLDGDTGELFF.

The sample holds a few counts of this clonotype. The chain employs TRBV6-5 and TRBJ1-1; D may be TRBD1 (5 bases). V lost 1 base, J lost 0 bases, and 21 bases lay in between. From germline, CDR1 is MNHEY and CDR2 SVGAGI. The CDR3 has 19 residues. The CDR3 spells CASSYYGGGGVPMNTEAFF. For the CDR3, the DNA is TGTGCCAGCAGTTACTACGGCGGTGGGGGGGTACCCATGAACACTGAAGCTTTCTTT.

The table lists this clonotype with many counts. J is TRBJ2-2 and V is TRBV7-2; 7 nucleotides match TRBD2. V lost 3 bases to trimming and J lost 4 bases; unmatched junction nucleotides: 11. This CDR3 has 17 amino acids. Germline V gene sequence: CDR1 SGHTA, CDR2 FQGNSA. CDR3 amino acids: CASSFVTSYTVTGELFF. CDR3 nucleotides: TGTGCCAGCAGCTTCGTGACTAGCTACACCGTCACCGGGGAGCTGTTTTTT.

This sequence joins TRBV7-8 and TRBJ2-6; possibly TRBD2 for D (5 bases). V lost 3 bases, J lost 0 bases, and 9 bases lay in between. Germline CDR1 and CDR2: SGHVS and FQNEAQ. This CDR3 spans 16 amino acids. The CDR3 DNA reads TGTGCCAGCAGCTTTCCGGGGAGCTCTGGGGCCAACGTCCTGACTTTC. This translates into CASSFPGSSGANVLTF. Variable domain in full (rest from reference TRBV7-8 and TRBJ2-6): GAGVSQSPRYKVAKRGQDVALRCDPISGHVSLFWYQQALGQGPEFLTYFQNEAQLDKSGLPSDRFFAERPEGSVSTLKIQRTQQEDSAVYLCASSFPGSSGANVLTFGAGSRLTVL.

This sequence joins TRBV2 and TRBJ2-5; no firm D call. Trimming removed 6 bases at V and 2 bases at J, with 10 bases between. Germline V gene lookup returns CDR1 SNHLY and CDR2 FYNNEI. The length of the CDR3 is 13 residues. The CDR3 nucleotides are TGTGCCAGCAGGAAGATAGATCAAGAGACCCAGTACTTC. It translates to CASRKIDQETQYF.

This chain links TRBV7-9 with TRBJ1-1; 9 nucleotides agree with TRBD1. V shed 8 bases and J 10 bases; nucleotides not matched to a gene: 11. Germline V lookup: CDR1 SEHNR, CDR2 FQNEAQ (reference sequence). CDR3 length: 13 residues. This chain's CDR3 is CASHYTGGSTAFF. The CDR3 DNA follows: TGTGCCAGCCACTATACAGGGGGCAGCACAGCTTTCTTT.

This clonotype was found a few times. The CDR3 sequence is CASSPTRDRGRGKNIQYF. The CDR3 region has the DNA TGTGCCAGCAGTCCCACGAGGGACAGGGGTCGTGGCAAAAACATTCAGTACTTC. The chain joins TRBV28 to TRBJ2-4; 10 bases match TRBD1. Trimming took 5 bases from V and 3 from J; bases not matched to a gene: 13. Per the germline V gene, CDR1 is MDHEN and CDR2 is SYDVKM. This CDR3 comprises 18 residues.

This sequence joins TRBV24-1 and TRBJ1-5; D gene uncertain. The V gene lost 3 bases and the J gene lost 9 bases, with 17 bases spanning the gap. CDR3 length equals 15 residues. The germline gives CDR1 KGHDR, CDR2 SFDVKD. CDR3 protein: CATSDTGSKRMPQHF. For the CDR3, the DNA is TGTGCCACCAGTGATACGGGATCCAAGAGGATGCCCCAGCATTTT.

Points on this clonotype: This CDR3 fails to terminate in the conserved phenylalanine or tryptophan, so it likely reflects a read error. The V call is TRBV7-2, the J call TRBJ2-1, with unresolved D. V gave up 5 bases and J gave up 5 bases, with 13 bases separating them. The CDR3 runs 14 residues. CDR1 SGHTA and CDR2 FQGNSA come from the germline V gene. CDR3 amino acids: CASSPIGFNNEQFL. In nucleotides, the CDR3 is TGTGCCAGCAGCCCTATTGGCTTTAACAATGAGCAGTTCTTA.

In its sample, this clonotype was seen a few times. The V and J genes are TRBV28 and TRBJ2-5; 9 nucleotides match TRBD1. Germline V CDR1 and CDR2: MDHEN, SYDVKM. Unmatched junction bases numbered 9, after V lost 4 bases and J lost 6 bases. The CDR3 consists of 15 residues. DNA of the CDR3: TGTGCCAGCAGTTCCCCCGGACAGGGGTCGAAGACCCAGTACTTC. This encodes CASSSPGQGSKTQYF.

In DNA form, the CDR3 reads TGCGCCAGCAGCCAAGAGGACAGGCTCTCTGGGGCCAACGTCCTGACTTTC. Its protein is CASSQEDRLSGANVLTF. V and J are TRBV4-1 and TRBJ2-6, with 7 bases matching TRBD1. Germline assignment: CDR1 MGHRA and CDR2 YSYEKL. CDR3 length: 17 amino acids. Losses at the gene ends were 0 bases for V and 0 bases for J; bases not matched to a gene: 2.

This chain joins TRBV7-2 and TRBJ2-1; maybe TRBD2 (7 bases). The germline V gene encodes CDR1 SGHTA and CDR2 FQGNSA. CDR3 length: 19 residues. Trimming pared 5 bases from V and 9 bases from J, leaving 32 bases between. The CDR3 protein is CASSVRLTLANKRGGEQFF. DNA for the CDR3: TGTGCCAGCAGCGTACGTCTCACCCTGGCAAATAAGAGGGGGGGTGAGCAGTTCTTC.

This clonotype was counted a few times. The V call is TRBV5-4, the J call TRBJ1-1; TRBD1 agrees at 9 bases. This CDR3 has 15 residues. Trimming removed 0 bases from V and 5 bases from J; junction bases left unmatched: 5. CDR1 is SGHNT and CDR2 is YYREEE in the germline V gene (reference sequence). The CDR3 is CASSLDRGRSTEAFF. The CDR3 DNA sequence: TGTGCCAGCAGCTTGGACAGGGGGCGGAGTACTGAAGCTTTCTTT. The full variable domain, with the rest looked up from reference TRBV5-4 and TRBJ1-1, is ETGVTQSPTHLIKTRGQQVTLRCSSQSGHNTVSWYQQALGQGPQFIFQYYREEENGRGNFPPRFSGLQFPNYSSELNVNALELDDSALYLCASSLDRGRSTEAFFGQGTRLTVV.

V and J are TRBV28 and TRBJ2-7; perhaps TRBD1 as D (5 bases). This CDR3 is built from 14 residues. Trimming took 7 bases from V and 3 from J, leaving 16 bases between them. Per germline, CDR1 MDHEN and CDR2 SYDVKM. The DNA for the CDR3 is TGTGCCAGCACCCTTAGGGGCGGAATCTACGAGCAGTACTTC. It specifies CASTLRGGIYEQYF.

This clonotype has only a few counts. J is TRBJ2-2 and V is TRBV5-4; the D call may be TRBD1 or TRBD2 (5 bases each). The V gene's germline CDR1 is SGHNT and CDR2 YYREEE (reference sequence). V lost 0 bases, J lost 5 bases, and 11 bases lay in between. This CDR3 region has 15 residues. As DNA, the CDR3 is TGTGCCAGCAGCTTGGTCGCAGGGACGACCGGGGAGCTGTTTTTT. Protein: CASSLVAGTTGELFF.

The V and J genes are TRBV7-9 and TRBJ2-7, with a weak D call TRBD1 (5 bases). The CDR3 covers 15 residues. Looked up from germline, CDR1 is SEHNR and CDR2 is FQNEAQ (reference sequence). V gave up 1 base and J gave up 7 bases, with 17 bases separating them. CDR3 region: CASSLVRRVIGEQYF. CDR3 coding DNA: TGTGCCAGCAGCTTAGTGCGCAGGGTTATTGGAGAGCAGTACTTC. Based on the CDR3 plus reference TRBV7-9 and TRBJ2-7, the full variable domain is DTGVSQNPRHKITKRGQNVTFRCDPISEHNRLYWYRQTLGQGPEFLTYFQNEAQLEKSRLLSDRFSAERPKGSFSTLEIQRTEQGDSAMYLCASSLVRRVIGEQYFGPGTRLTVT.

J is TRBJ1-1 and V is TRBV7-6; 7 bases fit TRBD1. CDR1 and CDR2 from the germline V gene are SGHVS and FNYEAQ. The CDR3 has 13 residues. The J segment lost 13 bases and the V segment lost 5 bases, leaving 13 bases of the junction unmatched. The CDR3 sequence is CASSPQQGTEYFF. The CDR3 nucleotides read TGTGCCAGCAGCCCCCAACAGGGGACTGAATATTTCTTT.

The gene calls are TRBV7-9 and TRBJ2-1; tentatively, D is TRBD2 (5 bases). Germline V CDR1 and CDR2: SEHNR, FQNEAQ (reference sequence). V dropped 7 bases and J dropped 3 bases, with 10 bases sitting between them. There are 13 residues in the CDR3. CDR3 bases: TGTGCCAGCACGCTAGGAGGCTACAATGAGCAGTTCTTC. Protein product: CASTLGGYNEQFF. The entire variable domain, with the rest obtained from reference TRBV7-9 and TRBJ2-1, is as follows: DTGVSQNPRHKITKRGQNVTFRCDPISEHNRLYWYRQTLGQGPEFLTYFQNEAQLEKSRLLSDRFSAERPKGSFSTLEIQRTEQGDSAMYLCASTLGGYNEQFFGPGTRLTVL.

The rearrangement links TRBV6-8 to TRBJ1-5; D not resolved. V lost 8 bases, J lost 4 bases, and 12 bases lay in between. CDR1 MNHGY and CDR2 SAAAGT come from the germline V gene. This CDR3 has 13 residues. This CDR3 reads CASQWKGNQPQHF. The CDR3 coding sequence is TGTGCCAGCCAGTGGAAAGGAAATCAGCCCCAGCATTTT.